This T cell receptor (beta chain) was retrieved from a study of CD8+ T cells in alopecia areata. The overall study: Treatment of the treated patients consisted of oral tofacitinib, 5 to 10 mg twice daily. Study observations and caveats: Sequencing of scalp samples also includes resident alphabeta T cells from normal skin. It was lesional scalp, especially alopecia totalis/universalis, that showed higher clonality than normal scalp.

Remarks on this clone: Its antigen is not known.

Reverse transcribed after extraction, RNA yielded cDNA as the sequencing template. This table comes from immunoSEQ multiplex PCR, and its TCRdb copy is limited to in-frame clones, with some not included. The sample includes 140,000 to 150,000 clones, roughly three fifths of them seen just once. CD4+ and CD8+ T cells were sorted from PBMCs stained for CD3, CD4 and CD8. The TCR was taken from a human donor with alopecia areata. Sequencing was performed on CD4+ T cells sorted from blood, taken at week 0.

Here the CDR3 DNA reads TGTGCCAGCAGCCCTGACATGGGCTCGGAGACCCAGTACTTC. It translates to CASSPDMGSETQYF. V and J are TRBV7-2 and TRBJ2-5, with D hard to call. Germline V lookup: CDR1 SGHTA, CDR2 FQGNSA. The V and J ends lost 5 bases and 5 bases respectively, with 15 bases between them. The CDR3 has 14 amino acids.